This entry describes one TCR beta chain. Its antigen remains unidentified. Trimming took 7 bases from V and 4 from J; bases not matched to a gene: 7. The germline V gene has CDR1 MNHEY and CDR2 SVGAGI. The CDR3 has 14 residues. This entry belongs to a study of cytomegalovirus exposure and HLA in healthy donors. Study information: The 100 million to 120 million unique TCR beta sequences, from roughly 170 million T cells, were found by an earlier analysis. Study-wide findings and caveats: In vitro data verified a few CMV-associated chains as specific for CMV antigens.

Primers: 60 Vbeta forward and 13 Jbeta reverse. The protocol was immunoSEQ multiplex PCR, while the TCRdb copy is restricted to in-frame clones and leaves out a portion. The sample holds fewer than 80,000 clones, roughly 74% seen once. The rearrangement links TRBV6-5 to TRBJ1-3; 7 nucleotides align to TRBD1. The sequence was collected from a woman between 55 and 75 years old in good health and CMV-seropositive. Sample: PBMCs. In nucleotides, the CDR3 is TGTGCCAGCAACCCGACAGGGAGGGGAAACACCATATATTTT. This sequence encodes CASNPTGRGNTIYF.